This T cell receptor (beta chain) is from a study of radiation and T cells in renal cell carcinoma. The CDR3 has 12 amino acids. The V segment lost 8 bases and the J segment 3 bases; nucleotides outside the gene matches: 3. Germline CDR1 reads SGHDN; CDR2 reads FVKESK. This table comes from immunoSEQ multiplex PCR, and its TCRdb copy is limited to in-frame clones, with some not included. The sample carries about 130,000 clones, 81% recorded once. Specified time point: blood 2 weeks post-SBRT. As for treatment: 15 Gy SBRT to primary tumor, nephrectomy 4 weeks later. The source was blood, collected from a patient whose treatment included radiotherapy and nephrectomy. The V gene is TRBV14, the J gene TRBJ1-2; 7 nucleotides line up with TRBD1. The source of this sequence is a man aged 50 to 59 with renal cell carcinoma. This CDR3 is CASGTDYYGYTF. The CDR3 DNA reads TGTGCCAGCGGGACAGATTACTATGGCTACACCTTC.